The next 22 T cell receptor beta chains were all read from a single sample in a study of control samples from healthy donors and cancer patients. The method was immunoSEQ multiplex PCR; TCRdb's version includes in-frame clones alone and lacks a portion of them. This table holds about 150,000 clones, roughly 94% found once. The specimen sequenced was PBMCs. Every receptor here comes from a man between 60 and 75 years old with colorectal cancer.

The chain is built from TRBV3-1 (or the pseudogene TRBV3-2) and TRBJ2-7; possibly TRBD2 for D (6 bases). Germline assignment: CDR1 LGHDT and CDR2 YNNKEL (reference sequence). The CDR3 is 12 residues long. The ends were cut back, 3 bases at V and 6 bases at J, with 9 bases in the middle. CDR3 in DNA: TGTGCCAGCAGCCATTCCGGGAGCGAGCAGTACTTC. Translating it yields CASSHSGSEQYF.

The chain employs TRBV29-1 and TRBJ2-7; D is uncertain. The ends were cut back, 6 bases at V and 3 bases at J, with 12 bases in the middle. Germline CDR1 and CDR2: SQVTM and ANQGSEA. This CDR3 comprises 12 residues. CDR3 region: CSVWDRYYEQYF. CDR3 DNA: TGCAGCGTCTGGGATCGGTACTACGAGCAGTACTTC.

The rearrangement uses TRBV30 and TRBJ2-7, with TRBD2 identical over 9 bases. J lost 6 bases, V lost 4 bases, and 16 bases had no gene match. The germline V gene has CDR1 GTSNPN and CDR2 SVGIG (reference sequence). The CDR3 spans 16 residues. Here the CDR3 DNA reads TGTGCCTGGACGGCTAAAGACCAGCGGGGGGCCCTCGAGCAGTACTTC. It is translated as CAWTAKDQRGALEQYF.

The chain has TRBV10-3 and TRBJ2-7; D unclear. Germline CDR1 is ENHRY and CDR2 is SYGVKD. This CDR3 contains 13 residues. V lost 0 bases and J 3 bases, leaving 6 bases between the germline ends. CDR3 nucleotides: TGTGCCATCAGTGAGTCGAATAGCTACGAGCAGTACTTC. This codes for CAISESNSYEQYF.

The chain couples TRBV7-2 to TRBJ2-7; TRBD2 is a possible D gene (6 bases). CDR1 and CDR2 from the germline V gene are SGHTA and FQGNSA. The CDR3 runs 14 residues. The V gene lost 5 bases and the J gene lost 1 base, with 12 bases spanning the gap. In DNA, the CDR3 is TGTGCCAGCAGCCAGGAGGGGCTATCCTACGAGCAGTACTTC. This encodes CASSQEGLSYEQYF.

The chain is built from TRBV18 and TRBJ1-6, with 7 positions matching TRBD1. The germline gives CDR1 KGHSH, CDR2 LQKENI. With 6 bases clipped from V and 9 bases from J, the junction kept 11 bases outside the gene matches. CDR3 length: 15 amino acids. CDR3: CASSQYTGVSSPLHF. For the CDR3, the DNA is TGTGCCAGCTCCCAATATACAGGGGTCAGTTCACCCCTCCACTTT.

V usage is TRBV6-1 and J usage is TRBJ1-6; D not resolved. CDR3 length: 17 residues. V was clipped by 2 bases and J by 0 bases, with 11 bases between them. CDR1 is MNHNS, CDR2 SASEGT, per germline. The CDR3 is CASSEPPYGSYNSPLHF. Here the CDR3 DNA reads TGTGCCAGCAGTGAACCCCCTTACGGCTCCTATAATTCACCCCTCCACTTT.

The V gene is TRBV10-1, the J gene TRBJ2-5; TRBD1 agrees at 10 bases. After removal of 2 bases from V and 5 bases from J, the junction contained 11 bases not matched to a gene. The germline V gene has CDR1 WNHNN and CDR2 SYGVQD (reference sequence). The CDR3 length is 17 residues. Written as DNA, the CDR3 is TGCGCCAGCAGTGAGCCTCCGACAGGGGGCGCTTTGGAGACCCAGTACTTC. This codes for CASSEPPTGGALETQYF.

As DNA, the CDR3 is TGTGCCAGCAGCTTAGTATCAGCGGGGGGCACCTACGAGCAGTACTTC. Translation: CASSLVSAGGTYEQYF. V gene TRBV7-9 combines with J gene TRBJ2-7, with 9 nucleotides matching TRBD2. The CDR3 sequence is 16 residues long. Germline assignment: CDR1 SEHNR and CDR2 FQNEAQ (reference sequence). V lost 1 base to trimming and J lost 2 bases; unmatched junction nucleotides: 6.

The V and J genes are TRBV6-5 and TRBJ1-2; D is perhaps TRBD1 (6 bases). V gave up 2 bases and J gave up 5 bases, with 9 bases separating them. CDR3 size: 13 residues. Per the germline V gene, CDR1 is MNHEY and CDR2 is SVGAGI. CDR3: CASSYRTEYGYTF. In DNA form, the CDR3 reads TGTGCCAGCAGTTACAGGACAGAATATGGCTACACCTTC.

The chain carries TRBV29-1 and TRBJ2-7; D perhaps matches TRBD1 (6 bases). The CDR3 is 11 residues long. The germline CDR1 and CDR2 sequences are SQVTM and ANQGSEA. The V gene lost 4 bases and the J gene lost 4 bases, with 8 bases spanning the gap. As DNA, the CDR3 is TGCAGCGTTGGAGGGGGTTACGAGCAGTACTTC. Its protein is CSVGGGYEQYF.

The rearrangement uses TRBV30 and TRBJ2-5; D is undetermined. The V gene lost 1 base and the J gene lost 1 base, with 4 bases spanning the gap. This CDR3 spans 12 amino acids. Germline CDR1 GTSNPN, CDR2 SVGIG (reference sequence). The CDR3 region is CAWSASQETQYF. The CDR3 nucleotides read TGTGCCTGGAGTGCTAGCCAAGAGACCCAGTACTTC.

The chain joins TRBV5-5 to TRBJ1-4; D is possibly TRBD1 (5 bases). This CDR3 spans 17 amino acids. Trimming stripped 5 bases from V and 2 bases from J, with 19 bases between. Germline loops: CDR1 SGHKS, CDR2 YYEKEE (reference sequence). The CDR3 bases are TGTGCCAGCAGGGAGGGTAGGACGGGGCCCACTAATGAAAAACTGTTTTTT. Encoded protein: CASREGRTGPTNEKLFF. The full variable domain, completed using reference TRBV5-5 and TRBJ1-4, is DAGVTQSPTHLIKTRGQQVTLRCSPISGHKSVSWYQQVLGQGPQFIFQYYEKEERGRGNFPDRFSARQFPNYSSELNVNALLLGDSALYLCASREGRTGPTNEKLFFGSGTQLSVL.

This clone was observed once. The rearrangement joins TRBV9 to TRBJ1-1; tentatively, D is TRBD1 (5 bases). Between the trimmed V and J ends, which lost 4 bases and 5 bases, there was a span of 18 bases. Germline loops: CDR1 SGDLS, CDR2 YYNGEE. CDR3 length equals 15 residues. CDR3 amino acids: CASSPGRGGRTEAFF. As DNA, the CDR3 is TGTGCCAGCAGCCCGGGGAGGGGCGGTAGGACTGAAGCTTTCTTT.

The chain has TRBV3-1 (or the pseudogene TRBV3-2) and TRBJ2-3, with TRBD1 matching over 7 bases. V was clipped by 2 bases and J by 6 bases; unmatched bases: 11. Germline lookup yields CDR1 LGHDT and CDR2 YNNKEL (reference sequence). The CDR3 is made up of 16 amino acids. The CDR3 spells CASSQYPTGSKDTQYF. CDR3 DNA: TGTGCCAGCAGCCAATACCCGACAGGGAGTAAGGATACGCAGTATTTT.

This rearrangement joins TRBV10-1 to TRBJ1-6; 7 bases line up with TRBD1. The V and J ends lost 10 bases and 2 bases, in that order; junction bases with no gene match: 11. This CDR3 has 16 amino acids. The germline V gene encodes CDR1 WNHNN and CDR2 SYGVQD (reference sequence). CDR3 bases: TGCGCCACCTCGACAGGGCAGGGGGCCTATAATTCACCCCTCCACTTT. Its protein product is CATSTGQGAYNSPLHF.

The chain employs TRBV5-1 and TRBJ1-6, with a possible D match to TRBD1 (6 bases). The CDR3 totals 14 residues. Germline lookup yields CDR1 SGHRS and CDR2 YFSETQ. V was clipped by 7 bases and J by 8 bases, with 16 bases between them. CDR3 sequence reads: CASASGQADSPLHF. The DNA for the CDR3 is TGCGCCAGCGCCTCGGGACAAGCAGATTCACCCCTCCACTTT.

The chain couples TRBV19 to TRBJ2-3; TRBD2 agrees at 8 bases. There are 14 residues in the CDR3. V lost 3 bases and J lost 4; bases outside the gene matches: 3. Germline V gene lookup returns CDR1 LNHDA and CDR2 SQIVND (reference sequence). The CDR3 region has the DNA TGTGCCAGTAGTATGCCGGGGGGGGCAGATACGCAGTATTTT. It specifies CASSMPGGADTQYF.

The gene calls are TRBV5-1 and TRBJ1-1; 12 bases match TRBD1. The CDR3 sequence is 17 residues long. CDR1 and CDR2 from the germline V gene are SGHRS and YFSETQ. V was pared by 4 bases and J by 0 bases, with 7 bases of the junction left unmatched. CDR3 sequence: CASSGRDRGPMNTEAFF. CDR3 nucleotides: TGCGCCAGCAGCGGCCGGGACAGGGGGCCCATGAACACTGAAGCTTTCTTT.

This chain connects TRBV13 to TRBJ2-7; 11 bases align to TRBD1. The CDR3 is 14 amino acids. Germline V gene data show CDR1 as PRHDT and CDR2 as FYEKMQ (reference sequence). Trimming took 0 bases from V and 6 from J; bases not matched to a gene: 1. In DNA, the CDR3 is TGTGCCAGCAGCTTAGGGGACAGGGGGCGCGAGCAGTACTTC. It codes for CASSLGDRGREQYF.

The J gene is TRBJ2-2, the V gene TRBV4-1; D is ambiguous. Trimming took off 0 bases at V and 1 base at J, with 6 bases between the two ends. The CDR3 totals 15 residues. CDR1 and CDR2 from the germline V gene are MGHRA and YSYEKL. The CDR3 DNA follows: TGCGCCAGCAGCCAAGAAGGCATGAACACCGGGGAGCTGTTTTTT. As protein: CASSQEGMNTGELFF.

The J gene is TRBJ1-1, the V gene TRBV5-1, with D perhaps matching TRBD1 (5 bases). The V gene lost 1 base and the J gene lost 4 bases, with 17 bases spanning the gap. From germline, CDR1 is SGHRS and CDR2 YFSETQ. The CDR3 sequence is 16 residues long. The CDR3 region is CASSLSPLGGITEAFF. The CDR3 DNA reads TGCGCCAGCAGCTTGTCCCCTCTGGGGGGGATCACTGAAGCTTTCTTT. Using reference TRBV5-1 and TRBJ1-1 for the parts outside the CDR3, the full variable domain is KAGVTQTPRYLIKTRGQQVTLSCSPISGHRSVSWYQQTPGQGLQFLFEYFSETQRNKGNFPGRFSGRQFSNSRSEMNVSTLELGDSALYLCASSLSPLGGITEAFFGQGTRLTVV.